Below are 3 T cell receptor beta chains sequenced from a single sample in a study of a mutant IDH1 vaccine in newly diagnosed glioma. Regarding time point: week 11, during vaccination. A 20-mer mutant IDH1 peptide at 300 ug was injected subcutaneously with topical imiquimod. Sequenced by immunoSEQ multiplex PCR; TCRdb stores in-frame clones only, minus some. The data contain around 40,000 clones, 65% to 85% of them singletons. What these receptors recognize is not known. Here the sequenced sample was PBMCs, taken from a glioma patient whose treatment included an IDH1 peptide vaccine. These receptors came from a man aged 35 to 55 with glioma.

This rearrangement joins TRBV5-1 to TRBJ2-7; 7 positions agree with TRBD1. Trimming took 2 bases from V and 3 from J; bases not matched to a gene: 2. This CDR3 contains 13 residues. From germline, CDR1 is SGHRS and CDR2 YFSETQ. The CDR3 nucleotides are TGCGCCAGCAGCTTTAGGGACAGCTACGAGCAGTACTTC. Its translation: CASSFRDSYEQYF.

V and J are TRBV13 and TRBJ2-7, with 11 bases fitting TRBD1. Germline V gene lookup returns CDR1 PRHDT and CDR2 FYEKMQ (reference sequence). V shed 2 bases, J shed 2 bases, and the junction held 5 bases outside the gene matches. The CDR3 runs 16 residues. The CDR3 DNA sequence: TGTGCCAGCAGCTTATTATCGGGACAGGGGGCCTACGAGCAGTACTTC. Protein sequence: CASSLLSGQGAYEQYF.

The J gene is TRBJ1-4, the V gene TRBV14; D unclear. With 8 bases removed from V and 8 bases from J, the gap between germline ends came to 12 bases. This CDR3 has 12 amino acids. CDR1 is SGHDN, CDR2 FVKESK, per germline. The CDR3 DNA reads TGTGCCAGCCGGTTTCCCATGGAAAAACTGTTTTTT. Translating gives CASRFPMEKLFF.